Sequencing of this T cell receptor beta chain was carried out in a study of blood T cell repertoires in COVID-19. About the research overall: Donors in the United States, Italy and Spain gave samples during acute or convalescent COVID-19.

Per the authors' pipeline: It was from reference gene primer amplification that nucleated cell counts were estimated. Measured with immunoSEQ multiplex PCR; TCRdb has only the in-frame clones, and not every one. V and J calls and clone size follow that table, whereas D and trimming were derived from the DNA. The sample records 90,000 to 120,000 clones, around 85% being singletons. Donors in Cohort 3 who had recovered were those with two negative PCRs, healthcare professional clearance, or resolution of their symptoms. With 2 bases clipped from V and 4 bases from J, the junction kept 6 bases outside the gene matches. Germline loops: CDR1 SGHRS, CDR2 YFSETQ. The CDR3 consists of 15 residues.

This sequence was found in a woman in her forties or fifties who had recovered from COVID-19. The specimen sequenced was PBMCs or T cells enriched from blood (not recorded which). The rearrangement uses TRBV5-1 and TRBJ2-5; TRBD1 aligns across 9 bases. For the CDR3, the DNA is TGCGCCAGCAGCTTTGGAACAGGGGGCACAGAGACCCAGTACTTC. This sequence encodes CASSFGTGGTETQYF.